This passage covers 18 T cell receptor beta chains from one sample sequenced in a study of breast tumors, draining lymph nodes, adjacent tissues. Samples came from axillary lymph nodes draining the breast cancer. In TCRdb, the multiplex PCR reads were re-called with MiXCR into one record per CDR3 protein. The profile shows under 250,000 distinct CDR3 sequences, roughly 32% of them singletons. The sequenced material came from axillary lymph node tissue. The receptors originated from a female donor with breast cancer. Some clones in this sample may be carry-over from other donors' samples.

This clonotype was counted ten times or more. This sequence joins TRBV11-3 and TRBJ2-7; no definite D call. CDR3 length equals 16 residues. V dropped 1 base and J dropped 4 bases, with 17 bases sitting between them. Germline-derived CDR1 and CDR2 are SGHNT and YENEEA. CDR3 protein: CASSLGGNSREYEQYF. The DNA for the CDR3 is TGTGCCAGCAGCTTAGGTGGGAATTCTAGGGAATACGAGCAGTACTTC. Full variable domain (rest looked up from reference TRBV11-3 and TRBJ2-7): EAGVVQSPRYKIIEKKQPVAFWCNPISGHNTLYWYLQNLGQGPELLIRYENEEAVDDSQLPKDRFSAERLKGVDSTLKIQPAELGDSAVYLCASSLGGNSREYEQYFGPGTRLTVT.

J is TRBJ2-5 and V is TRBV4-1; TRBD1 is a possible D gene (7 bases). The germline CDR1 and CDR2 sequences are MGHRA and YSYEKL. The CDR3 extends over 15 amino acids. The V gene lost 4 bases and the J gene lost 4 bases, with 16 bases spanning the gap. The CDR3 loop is CASSPETGRGETQYF. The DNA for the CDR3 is TGCGCCAGCAGCCCCGAGACAGGGCGGGGAGAGACCCAGTACTTC.

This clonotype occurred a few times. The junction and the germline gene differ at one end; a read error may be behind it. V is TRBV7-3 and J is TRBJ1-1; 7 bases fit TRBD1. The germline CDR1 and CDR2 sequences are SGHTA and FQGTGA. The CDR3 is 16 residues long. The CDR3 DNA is TGCGCCAGCAGCCGGAGCAGGGGGGGCTTAAACACTGAAGCTTTCTTT. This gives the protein CASSRSRGGLNTEAFF. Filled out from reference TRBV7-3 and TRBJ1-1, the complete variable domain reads GAGVSQTPSNKVTEKGKYVELRCDPISGHTALYWYRQSLGQGPEFLIYFQGTGAADDSGLPNDRFFAVRPEGSVSTLKIQRTERGDSAVYLCASSRSRGGLNTEAFFGQGTRLTVV.

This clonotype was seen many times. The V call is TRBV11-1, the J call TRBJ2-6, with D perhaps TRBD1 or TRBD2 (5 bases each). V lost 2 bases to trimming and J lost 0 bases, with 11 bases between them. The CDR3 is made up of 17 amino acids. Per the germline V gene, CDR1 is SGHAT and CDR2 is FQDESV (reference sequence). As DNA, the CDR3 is TGTGCCAGCAGCTTAATTGTCGGGGCCTCTGGGGCCAACGTCCTGACTTTC. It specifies CASSLIVGASGANVLTF.

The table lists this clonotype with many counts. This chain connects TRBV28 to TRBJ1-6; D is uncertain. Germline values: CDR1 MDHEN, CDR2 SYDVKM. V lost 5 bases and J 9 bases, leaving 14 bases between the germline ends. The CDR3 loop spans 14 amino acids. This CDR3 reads CASSEGSAVSPLHF. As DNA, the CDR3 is TGTGCCAGCAGTGAGGGTTCAGCGGTTTCACCCCTCCACTTT.

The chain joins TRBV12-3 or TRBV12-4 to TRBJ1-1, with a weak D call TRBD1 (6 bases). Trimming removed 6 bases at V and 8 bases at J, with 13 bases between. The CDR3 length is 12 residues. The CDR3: CASRFQQGEAFF. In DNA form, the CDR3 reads TGTGCCAGCAGATTCCAACAGGGAGAAGCTTTCTTT.

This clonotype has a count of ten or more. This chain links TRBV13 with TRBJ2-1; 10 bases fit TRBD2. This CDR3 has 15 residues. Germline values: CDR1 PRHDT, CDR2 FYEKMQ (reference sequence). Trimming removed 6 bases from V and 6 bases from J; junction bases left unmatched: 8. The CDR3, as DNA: TGTGCCAGCAGTCTCGGACTAGCGGAAACCAATGAGCAGTTCTTC. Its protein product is CASSLGLAETNEQFF.

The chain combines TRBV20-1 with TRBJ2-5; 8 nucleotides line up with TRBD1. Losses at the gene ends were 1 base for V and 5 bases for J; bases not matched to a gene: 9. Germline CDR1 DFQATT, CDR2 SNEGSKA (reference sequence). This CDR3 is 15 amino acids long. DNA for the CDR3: TGCAGTGCTAGAGTGGTACAGGGGGTGAGGGAGACCCAGTACTTC. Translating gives CSARVVQGVRETQYF.

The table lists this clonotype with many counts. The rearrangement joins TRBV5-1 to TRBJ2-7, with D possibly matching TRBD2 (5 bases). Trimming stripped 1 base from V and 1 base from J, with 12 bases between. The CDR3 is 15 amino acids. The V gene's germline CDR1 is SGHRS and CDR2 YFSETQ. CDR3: CASSLYQAGSYEQYF. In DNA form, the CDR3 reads TGCGCCAGCAGCTTGTATCAGGCGGGTTCCTACGAGCAGTACTTC.

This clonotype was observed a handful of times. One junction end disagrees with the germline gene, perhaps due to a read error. CDR3 amino acids: CSSGLTDAQYF. The CDR3 DNA follows: TGCAGTTCCGGGCTCACAGATGCGCAGTATTTT. The chain carries TRBV20-1 and TRBJ2-3; D uncertain. Germline CDR1 reads DFQATT; CDR2 reads SNEGSKA (reference sequence). CDR3 length equals 11 residues.

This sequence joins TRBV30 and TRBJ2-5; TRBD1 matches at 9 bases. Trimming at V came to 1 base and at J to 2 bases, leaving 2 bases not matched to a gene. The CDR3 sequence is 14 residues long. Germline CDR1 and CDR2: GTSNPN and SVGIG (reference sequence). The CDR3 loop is CAWSGGQGQETQYF. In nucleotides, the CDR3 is TGTGCCTGGAGTGGAGGACAGGGGCAAGAGACCCAGTACTTC.

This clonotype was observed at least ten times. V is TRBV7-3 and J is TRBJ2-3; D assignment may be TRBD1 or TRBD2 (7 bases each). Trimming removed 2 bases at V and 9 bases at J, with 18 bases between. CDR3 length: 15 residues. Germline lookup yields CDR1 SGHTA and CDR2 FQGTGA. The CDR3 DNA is TGTGCCAGCAGCTTAGGGAGGGGGCGCGGTGAAACGCAGTATTTT. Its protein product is CASSLGRGRGETQYF.

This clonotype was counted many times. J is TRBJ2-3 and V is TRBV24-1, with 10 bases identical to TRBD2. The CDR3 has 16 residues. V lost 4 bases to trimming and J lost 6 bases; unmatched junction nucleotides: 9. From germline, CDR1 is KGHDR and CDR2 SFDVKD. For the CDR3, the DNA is TGTGCCACCAGTGACCCGAGCGGGAGGGCTGAGGATACGCAGTATTTT. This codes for CATSDPSGRAEDTQYF.

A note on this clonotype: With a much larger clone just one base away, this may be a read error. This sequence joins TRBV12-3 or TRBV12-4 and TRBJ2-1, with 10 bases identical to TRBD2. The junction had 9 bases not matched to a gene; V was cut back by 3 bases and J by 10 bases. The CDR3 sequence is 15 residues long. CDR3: CASSFPSGRAEEQFF. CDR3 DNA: TGTGCCAGCAGTTTCCCCAGCGGGAGGGCGGAGGAGCAGTTCTTC.

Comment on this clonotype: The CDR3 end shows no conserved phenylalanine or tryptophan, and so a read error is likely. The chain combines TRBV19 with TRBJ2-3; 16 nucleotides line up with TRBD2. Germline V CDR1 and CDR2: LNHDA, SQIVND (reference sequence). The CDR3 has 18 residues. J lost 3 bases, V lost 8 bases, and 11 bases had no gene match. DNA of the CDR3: TGTGCCAGTTCGCAGGGACTAGCGGGAGGGGCCGAAACAGATACGCAGTATCAC. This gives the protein CASSQGLAGGAETDTQYH.

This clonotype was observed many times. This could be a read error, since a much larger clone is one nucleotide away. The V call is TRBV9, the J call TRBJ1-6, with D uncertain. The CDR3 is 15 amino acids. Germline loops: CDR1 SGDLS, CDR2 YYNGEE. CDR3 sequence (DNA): TGTGCCGGCAGCGTACGCGACGGGAGGGATTCACCCCTCCACTTT. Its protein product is CAGSVRDGRDSPLHF.

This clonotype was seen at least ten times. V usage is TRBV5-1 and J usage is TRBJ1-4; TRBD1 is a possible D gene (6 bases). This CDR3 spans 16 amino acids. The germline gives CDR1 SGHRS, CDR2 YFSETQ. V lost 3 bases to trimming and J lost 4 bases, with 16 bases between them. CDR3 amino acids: CASSSNGQRLNEKLFF. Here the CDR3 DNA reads TGCGCCAGCAGCTCGAACGGACAGCGCCTTAATGAAAAACTGTTTTTT.

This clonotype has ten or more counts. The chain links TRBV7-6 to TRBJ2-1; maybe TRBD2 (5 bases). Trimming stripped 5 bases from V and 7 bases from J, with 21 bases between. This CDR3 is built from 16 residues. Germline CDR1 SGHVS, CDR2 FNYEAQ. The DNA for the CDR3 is TGTGCCAGCAGCGCCGAGAGGACTGGGATGGGAAATGAGCAGTTCTTC. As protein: CASSAERTGMGNEQFF.